The 21 T cell receptor beta chains in this list originate from one sample, sequenced in a study of blood T cell repertoires in COVID-19. Profiling relied on immunoSEQ multiplex PCR, and the TCRdb table lists in-frame clones only, not all of them. The table records 360,000 or so clones, around nine tenths of them present only once. The specimen sequenced was PBMCs or T cells enriched from blood (not recorded which). The receptors originated from a woman aged 25 to 39 who had recovered from COVID-19.

This clone has ten or more counts. The chain recombines TRBV30 with TRBJ1-5; a weak D match, TRBD1 (5 bases). V lost 5 bases and J lost 1, with 15 bases in between. Looked up from germline, CDR1 is GTSNPN and CDR2 is SVGIG (reference sequence). The CDR3 loop spans 15 amino acids. The CDR3 is CAWDLGGFSNQPQHF. The DNA of the CDR3 is TGTGCCTGGGATCTGGGGGGTTTCAGCAATCAGCCCCAGCATTTT.

The chain joins TRBV6-5 to TRBJ1-2; D is ambiguous. The CDR3 has 12 amino acids. The V and J ends lost 4 bases and 6 bases respectively, with 9 bases between them. Germline lookup yields CDR1 MNHEY and CDR2 SVGAGI. CDR3 sequence: CASSSWADGYTF. CDR3 coding DNA: TGTGCCAGCAGTTCCTGGGCCGATGGCTACACCTTC.

The J gene is TRBJ2-1, the V gene TRBV10-3, with 9 bases that match TRBD2. V shed 6 bases and J 2 bases; nucleotides not matched to a gene: 5. This CDR3 is built from 15 residues. The germline V gene has CDR1 ENHRY and CDR2 SYGVKD. CDR3 loop: CAISGAGGAYNEQFF. The CDR3 coding sequence is TGTGCCATCAGCGGCGCGGGAGGGGCCTACAATGAGCAGTTCTTC.

This rearrangement joins TRBV6-5 to TRBJ1-3; D is ambiguous. The germline V gene has CDR1 MNHEY and CDR2 SVGAGI. The germline V and J ends were trimmed by 6 bases and 9 bases, with 12 bases remaining between them. This CDR3 is 12 amino acids long. The CDR3 spells CASRSPGGTIYF. CDR3 DNA: TGTGCCAGCAGAAGCCCGGGTGGCACCATATATTTT.

This clone appeared once. The J gene is TRBJ2-7, the V gene TRBV27; 7 bases agree with TRBD1. This CDR3 contains 13 residues. The J segment lost 5 bases and the V segment lost 4 bases, leaving 5 bases of the junction unmatched. Germline CDR1 reads MNHEY; CDR2 reads SMNVEV (reference sequence). The CDR3 loop is CASSSRQGDEQYF. In DNA, the CDR3 is TGTGCCAGCAGTTCGAGACAGGGAGACGAGCAGTACTTC.

This chain connects TRBV28 to TRBJ1-2, with a possible D match to TRBD1 (5 bases). Germline values: CDR1 MDHEN, CDR2 SYDVKM. V shed 7 bases and J shed 5 bases, with 11 bases lying between them. The CDR3 consists of 12 residues. CDR3 DNA sequence: TGTGCCAGCAACGGCGGGGGATATGGCTACACCTTC. Amino acid sequence: CASNGGGYGYTF.

The chain is built from TRBV7-3 and TRBJ2-7, with a tentative D call TRBD1 (5 bases). The V gene's germline CDR1 is SGHTA and CDR2 FQGTGA. V lost 11 bases and J lost 4, with 15 bases in between. The CDR3 sequence is 12 residues long. CDR3 sequence reads: CAGARIRYEQYF. CDR3 bases: TGTGCCGGGGCCAGAATCAGGTACGAGCAGTACTTC.

V usage is TRBV10-3 and J usage is TRBJ2-7, with 8 bases matching TRBD1. Trimming cost V 7 bases and J 5 bases; bases outside gene matches: 10. CDR1 and CDR2 from the germline V gene are ENHRY and SYGVKD. CDR3 length: 14 amino acids. CDR3 sequence (DNA): TGTGCCATCAAGGCCCGGACAGGGCGAAACGAGCAGTACTTC. Encoded protein: CAIKARTGRNEQYF.

A word on this clone: A junction end diverges from the germline sequence, so it may reflect a read error. V usage is TRBV29-1 and J usage is TRBJ1-1, with 7 positions matching TRBD1. The CDR3 extends over 14 amino acids. Germline values: CDR1 SQVTM, CDR2 ANQGSEA. The CDR3 here is CSAEGTGDGTEAFF. The CDR3 DNA sequence: TGCAGCGCTGAAGGCACAGGGGACGGGACTGAAGCTTTCTTT.

CDR3 protein: CASTRGHGYTF. The CDR3 DNA reads as TGTGCCAGCACAAGGGGCCATGGCTACACCTTC. The chain recombines TRBV6-5 with TRBJ1-2, with a tentative D call TRBD1 (5 bases). CDR1 and CDR2 from the germline V gene are MNHEY and SVGAGI. Deletions cut 7 bases from V and 6 bases from J, with 9 bases between. The CDR3 runs 11 residues.

The V and J genes are TRBV9 and TRBJ2-6; a weak D match, TRBD1 (5 bases). Trimming removed 1 base at V and 9 bases at J, with 5 bases between. Germline V gene lookup returns CDR1 SGDLS and CDR2 YYNGEE. The CDR3 consists of 12 residues. CDR3 sequence reads: CASSVQGNVLTF. The CDR3 DNA is TGTGCCAGCAGCGTACAGGGCAACGTCCTGACTTTC.

The chain couples TRBV14 to TRBJ1-1, with D possibly matching TRBD1 (5 bases). The V end lost 1 base, the J end lost 1 base, and 13 bases lay between the germline ends. The V gene's germline CDR1 is SGHDN and CDR2 FVKESK. CDR3 length: 16 residues. The CDR3 protein is CASSQVIGRANTEAFF. The CDR3 DNA is TGTGCCAGCAGCCAAGTTATCGGCAGGGCGAACACTGAAGCTTTCTTT.

The rearrangement uses TRBV15 and TRBJ1-2; weak D call: TRBD1 (5 bases). V lost 0 bases and J lost 3, with 11 bases in between. Germline V gives CDR1 LNHNV, CDR2 YYDKDF (reference sequence). There are 15 residues in the CDR3. CDR3 DNA: TGTGCCACCAGCAGAGATAGACAGTTTCACTATGGCTACACCTTC. It codes for CATSRDRQFHYGYTF.

This rearrangement joins TRBV4-3 to TRBJ2-2; TRBD2 might be the D (6 bases). Trimming stripped 0 bases from V and 4 bases from J, with 6 bases between. Germline lookup yields CDR1 LGHNA and CDR2 YSLEER. The CDR3 sequence is 14 residues long. CDR3 coding DNA: TGCGCCAGCAGCCAAGAGGGGGGCACCGGGGAGCTGTTTTTT. Encoded protein: CASSQEGGTGELFF.

V and J are TRBV19 and TRBJ2-3; 8 nucleotides agree with TRBD1. Germline CDR1 and CDR2: LNHDA and SQIVND (reference sequence). After removal of 10 bases from V and 4 bases from J, the junction contained 7 bases not matched to a gene. This CDR3 has 13 amino acids. This CDR3 reads CAIGTGRSDTQYF. The CDR3 DNA reads TGTGCCATCGGGACAGGTAGATCAGATACGCAGTATTTT.

This clone was seen only once. The V call is TRBV7-9, the J call TRBJ2-7; 7 bases map to TRBD2. Per the germline V gene, CDR1 is SEHNR and CDR2 is FQNEAQ (reference sequence). V gave up 5 bases and J gave up 1 base; unmatched junction bases: 14. This CDR3 has 17 amino acids. The CDR3 is CASSPASGGLNSYEQYF. The DNA for the CDR3 is TGTGCCAGCAGCCCAGCCTCGGGGGGACTGAATTCCTACGAGCAGTACTTC. The full variable domain, rest sourced from reference TRBV7-9 and TRBJ2-7, is DTGVSQNPRHKITKRGQNVTFRCDPISEHNRLYWYRQTLGQGPEFLTYFQNEAQLEKSRLLSDRFSAERPKGSFSTLEIQRTEQGDSAMYLCASSPASGGLNSYEQYFGPGTRLTVT.

The chain carries TRBV18 and TRBJ1-2; 9 bases match TRBD1. Losses at the gene ends were 1 base for V and 5 bases for J; bases not matched to a gene: 14. The CDR3 runs to 18 residues. Germline-derived CDR1 and CDR2 are KGHSH and LQKENI. The CDR3 DNA is TGTGCCAGCTCACCACGAGAAATAACAGGGGGCTTGATGTATGGCTACACCTTC. It encodes CASSPREITGGLMYGYTF.

V usage is TRBV18 and J usage is TRBJ1-3; no firm D call. Germline assignment: CDR1 KGHSH and CDR2 LQKENI. The CDR3 is 15 residues long. Deletions cut 4 bases from V and 0 bases from J, with 10 bases between. CDR3 nucleotides: TGTGCCAGCTCACGCGGACTGCCCTCTGGAAACACCATATATTTT. It is translated as CASSRGLPSGNTIYF.

This chain uses TRBV9 with TRBJ2-2, with 7 bases matching TRBD2. The CDR3 is 15 residues long. CDR1 SGDLS and CDR2 YYNGEE come from the germline V gene. V gave up 4 bases and J gave up 4 bases; unmatched junction bases: 7. CDR3: CASSLAGTTTGELFF. In nucleotides, the CDR3 is TGTGCCAGCAGCTTAGCCGGGACTACCACCGGGGAGCTGTTTTTT.

To note about this clone: One end of the junction fails to match germline, which may point to a read error. V and J are TRBV4-3 and TRBJ1-1; 10 positions match TRBD1. The CDR3 is 15 residues long. Germline-derived CDR1 and CDR2 are LGHNA and YSLEER. CDR3 DNA: TGCGCCAGCAGCCGGGGACAGGGGATGAACACTAAAGCTTTCTTT. Translating it yields CASSRGQGMNTKAFF.

The chain employs TRBV29-1 and TRBJ1-4; D not resolved. Per the germline V gene, CDR1 is SQVTM and CDR2 is ANQGSEA. The germline V and J ends were trimmed by 4 bases and 3 bases, with 9 bases remaining between them. The CDR3 has 13 residues. DNA of the CDR3: TGCAGCGTTGGCGGAGACCCTAATGAAAAACTGTTTTTT. This gives the protein CSVGGDPNEKLFF.